This T cell receptor (beta chain) was obtained from a study of T cell repertoires in cytomegalovirus infection. Across the whole study: Recently described HLA-C-restricted plus well-studied HLA-B-restricted CMV epitopes were used. It was the public TCR beta signatures that indicated both CMV infection and matching HLA type.

TCRdb redid the calling of the reads with MiXCR, one entry per CDR3 protein. The table shows around 430,000 distinct CDR3 sequences, with 40% to 50% occurring only once. In regard to this clonotype: No antigen is known for it.

The sequences come from cultured PBMCs, collected from culture after CMV antigen stimulation. This clonotype was obtained from a human donor in good health (CMV status not recorded). Some clones in this sample may be carry-over from other donors' samples.

The CDR3: CASSMAVRDTQYF. The CDR3 DNA follows: TGTGCCAGTAGTATGGCGGTCCGGGATACGCAGTATTTT. The rearrangement uses TRBV19 and TRBJ2-3, with D hard to call. CDR3 size: 13 residues. V was clipped by 3 bases and J by 6 bases, with 10 bases between them. CDR1 and CDR2 (germline): LNHDA, SQIVND (reference sequence).